This is a list of T cell receptor beta chains from one sample in a study of blood T cell repertoires in COVID-19. Clones were read by immunoSEQ multiplex PCR, and TCRdb kept only the in-frame ones, dropping some. The sample lists about 53,000 clones; approximately 87% were seen once. The sample taken for sequencing was peripheral blood. These TCRs come from a man aged 45-65 years with acute or convalescent COVID-19. Each CDR3 is given with its conserved first and last residue. D genes are given only for firm matches.

V,J,D,CDR3
TRBV5-6,TRBJ1-1,-,CASSLLNERYTEAFF
TRBV19,TRBJ2-3,-,CASSIGGFTDTQYF
TRBV5-1,TRBJ2-5,-,CASSLGRREETQYF
TRBV3-1/TRBV3-2,TRBJ2-5,TRBD2,CASSQDPSGVQETQYF
TRBV7-9,TRBJ2-7,-,CASSTQGYSYEQYF
TRBV7-2,TRBJ1-5,-,CASSLTVNQPQHF
TRBV5-1,TRBJ1-6,-,CASSFDSPLHF
TRBV19,TRBJ2-1,-,CASSMGTARTPSYNEQFF
TRBV7-7,TRBJ2-5,TRBD1,CASSLAWGTEETQYF
TRBV7-3,TRBJ2-2,TRBD2,CASSLTSGRAGELFF
TRBV28,TRBJ2-6,-,CASTEQGSGANVLTF
TRBV27,TRBJ2-3,-,CASSSAVGADTQYF
TRBV12-5,TRBJ2-2,TRBD2,CASGLTRLAGGPPGELFF
TRBV19,TRBJ2-1,TRBD2,CASSTGGNEQFF
TRBV28,TRBJ1-1,-,CASSTTGKQAFF
TRBV10-3,TRBJ2-2,-,CAISEDGGTGELFF
TRBV6-4,TRBJ1-5,TRBD1,CASSAGQGAKPQHF
TRBV20-1,TRBJ1-3,-,CSASGQGYGNTIYF
TRBV5-1,TRBJ2-3,TRBD2,CASSLRGLAGGLSTDTQYF
TRBV5-1,TRBJ2-1,TRBD2,CASSSGGAGEQFF
TRBV30,TRBJ1-2,-,CALNLRGGGYTF
TRBV5-1,TRBJ2-5,TRBD1,CASSLTGTGRETQYF
TRBV5-4,TRBJ1-4,-,CASSLTTGGDEKLFF
TRBV2,TRBJ2-7,TRBD2,CASSESSGGYEQYF
TRBV24-1,TRBJ2-3,-,CATSDFSGSTDTQYF
TRBV7-2,TRBJ2-1,-,CASSSGGTGTMIEQFF
TRBV5-1,TRBJ1-2,-,CASSLVGLLEGYTF
TRBV24-1,TRBJ1-5,TRBD1,CATSDTGTAHHSNQPQHF
TRBV5-1,TRBJ2-2,TRBD2,CASTSLAGANTGELFF